This is a list of T cell receptor beta chains from one sample in a study of T cells in Graves' hyperthyroidism and ophthalmopathy. In TCRdb, the multiplex PCR reads were re-called with MiXCR into one record per CDR3 protein. The sample holds about 380,000 distinct CDR3 sequences, approximately 15% seen once. The sequencing sample was made of blood. Every receptor here comes from a woman aged 55 to 70 with Graves' hyperthyroidism. CDR3s include the opening cysteine and the closing phenylalanine or tryptophan. A D gene is named only where the DNA matches it firmly. Rows give clone size only sometimes, using once, few, many, or a class for an expanded clone.

v_gene,j_gene,abundance,d_gene,CDR3aa,CDR3nt
TRBV30,TRBJ1-2,many,TRBD1,CAWSLDRGRSYTF,TGTGCCTGGAGTTTGGACAGGGGGCGTAGCTACACCTTC
TRBV18,TRBJ2-7,many,.,CASSQGTHYEQYF,TGTGCCAGCTCACAAGGGACCCACTACGAGCAGTACTTC
TRBV20-1,TRBJ2-5,many,TRBD2,CSADDVASGKETQYF,TGCAGTGCCGATGATGTGGCTAGCGGGAAAGAGACCCAGTACTTC
TRBV7-9,TRBJ2-1,many,.,CASSEAGQKYNEQFF,TGTGCCAGCAGCGAGGCGGGACAGAAGTACAATGAGCAGTTCTTC
TRBV4-2,TRBJ2-6,.,TRBD2,CASRPNSGVGIGANVLTF,TGTGCCAGCAGACCTAATAGCGGGGTTGGTATAGGCGCCAACGTCCTGACTTTC
TRBV18,TRBJ1-3,many,.,CASSPQTGVNSGNTIYF,TGTGCCAGCTCACCACAGACAGGCGTCAACTCTGGAAACACCATATATTTT
TRBV5-1,TRBJ2-1,many,.,CASAGIEAGYNEQFF,TGCGCCAGCGCTGGGATAGAAGCCGGGTACAATGAGCAGTTCTTC
TRBV5-4,TRBJ2-7,.,.,CASSWATSTYEQYF,TGTGCCAGCAGCTGGGCTACAAGTACCTACGAGCAGTACTTC
TRBV2,TRBJ2-1,many,TRBD1,CASNARDRGYNEQFF,TGTGCCAGCAACGCGCGGGACAGGGGCTACAATGAGCAGTTCTTC
TRBV29-1,TRBJ2-7,.,TRBD2,CSVGVAGAREQYF,TGCAGCGTTGGGGTAGCGGGAGCTAGGGAGCAGTACTTC
TRBV30,TRBJ2-7,many,.,CAWSVPHEQYF,TGTGCCTGGAGTGTACCTCACGAGCAGTACTTC
TRBV2,TRBJ2-1,many,TRBD2,CASSESGRPYNEQFF,TGTGCCAGCAGCGAGAGCGGGAGGCCCTACAATGAGCAGTTCTTC
TRBV10-3,TRBJ2-3,many,TRBD2,CAISDALAELTDTQYF,TGTGCCATCAGTGATGCGCTAGCGGAACTCACAGATACGCAGTATTTT
TRBV7-3,TRBJ2-2,.,.,CASGSAGGDIGELFF,TGTGCCAGCGGTTCGGCAGGGGGGGACATCGGGGAGCTGTTTTTT
TRBV3-1,TRBJ1-5,many,TRBD1,CASSQDGQGSNQPQHF,TGTGCCAGCAGCCAAGATGGACAGGGTAGCAATCAGCCCCAGCATTTT
TRBV7-2,TRBJ2-5,.,TRBD2,CAGKASGSVETQYF,TGTGCCGGTAAGGCTAGCGGGAGTGTCGAGACCCAGTACTTC
TRBV5-1,TRBJ2-7,few,TRBD2,CASSFLWGLARNNAYEQYF,TGCGCCAGCAGCTTTTTGTGGGGACTAGCGAGAAATAACGCCTACGAGCAGTACTTC
TRBV28,TRBJ1-2,many,TRBD1,CASRRQGNNYGYTF,TGTGCCAGTCGCCGACAGGGGAATAACTATGGCTACACCTTC
TRBV4-2,TRBJ2-3,many,.,CASSPLRLLTDTSTDTQYF,TGTGCCAGCAGCCCTTTAAGGCTATTGACAGACACTAGCACAGATACGCAGTATTTT
TRBV9,TRBJ2-1,.,TRBD1,CASSPGTVHEQFF,TGTGCCAGCAGCCCAGGGACAGTTCATGAGCAGTTCTTC
TRBV24-1,TRBJ1-5,.,TRBD1,CATSDPRDRDQPQHF,TGTGCCACCAGTGACCCCAGGGACAGGGATCAGCCCCAGCATTTT
TRBV20-1,TRBJ2-7,.,TRBD2,CSARRLAGVGEQYF,TGCAGTGCTAGACGGCTAGCGGGAGTGGGTGAGCAGTACTTC
TRBV7-9,TRBJ2-3,few,.,CASVRESTDTQYF,TGTGCCAGCGTTAGAGAAAGCACAGATACGCAGTATTTT
TRBV20-1,TRBJ2-7,many,.,CSALDSYEQYF,TGCAGTGCTTTAGACTCCTACGAGCAGTACTTC
TRBV20-1,TRBJ2-1,many,TRBD1,CSASSGQGSDEQFF,TGCAGTGCTAGTTCGGGACAGGGAAGCGATGAGCAGTTCTTC
TRBV6-1,TRBJ2-2,.,.,CASKRGSAGELFF,TGTGCCAGCAAAAGGGGCTCCGCCGGGGAGCTGTTTTTT
TRBV9,TRBJ2-5,few,.,CASSVTGTEETQYF,TGTGCCAGCAGTGTGACGGGTACTGAAGAGACCCAGTACTTC
TRBV28,TRBJ2-7,many,.,CASSFVGNYEQYF,TGTGCCAGCAGTTTTGTTGGGAACTACGAGCAGTACTTC
TRBV2,TRBJ2-4,many,.,CASSSRDGSAKNIQYF,TGTGCCAGCAGCTCTAGGGACGGGTCGGCCAAAAACATTCAGTACTTC
TRBV11-3,TRBJ2-3,many,.,CASSPNGVAADTQYF,TGTGCCAGCAGCCCCAATGGGGTAGCGGCTGATACGCAGTATTTT
TRBV9,TRBJ1-2,.,.,CASSHLDRPGDYGYTF,TGTGCCAGCAGCCACCTCGACCGGCCGGGAGACTATGGCTACACCTTC
TRBV12-5,TRBJ2-1,many,TRBD2,CASGLVLGTSGYNEQFF,TGTGCTAGTGGTTTGGTACTGGGGACTAGCGGTTACAATGAGCAGTTCTTC
TRBV11-1,TRBJ2-5,many,.,CASSLGALVPRGETQYF,TGTGCCAGCAGCTTAGGGGCTTTGGTGCCCCGGGGTGAGACCCAGTACTTC
TRBV3-1,TRBJ1-1,many,TRBD1,CASSSRDRGTEAFF,TGTGCCAGCAGCTCCCGGGACAGGGGTACTGAAGCTTTCTTT
TRBV11-2,TRBJ1-1,many,.,CASSLWVPGGGNTEAFF,TGTGCCAGCAGCTTATGGGTCCCGGGTGGGGGGAACACTGAAGCTTTCTTT
TRBV2,TRBJ2-2,.,TRBD1,CASRRNRGDGELFF,TGTGCCAGCAGGCGGAACAGGGGGGACGGGGAGCTGTTTTTT
TRBV7-2,TRBJ1-4,few,TRBD1,CASTSGQPNEKLFF,TGTGCCAGCACCTCGGGACAGCCGAATGAAAAACTGTTTTTT
TRBV6-4,TRBJ2-2,few,.,CASSDPWTDKPGELFF,TGTGCCAGCAGTGACCCCTGGACGGATAAGCCCGGGGAGCTGTTTTTT
TRBV27,TRBJ2-6,.,.,CASSSRGGRSGANVLTF,TGTGCCAGCAGCTCCAGAGGGGGTAGATCTGGGGCCAACGTCCTGACTTTC
TRBV7-6,TRBJ2-1,few,TRBD2,CASSLVLAGGPPEQFF,TGTGCCAGCAGCTTAGTACTAGCGGGAGGGCCACCTGAGCAGTTCTTC
TRBV7-9,TRBJ2-7,many,TRBD2,CASSGPSGRAGEQYF,TGTGCCAGCAGCGGACCTAGCGGGAGGGCGGGGGAGCAGTACTTC
TRBV10-3,TRBJ2-7,many,.,CAIRPSHGSSYEQYF,TGTGCCATCAGGCCCAGCCATGGGAGCTCCTACGAGCAGTACTTC
TRBV4-1,TRBJ2-7,.,.,CASSQPDDYYEQYF,TGCGCCAGCAGCCAACCCGACGACTATTATGAGCAGTACTTC
TRBV7-8,TRBJ2-3,few,TRBD2,CASSLVSSGRRSTDTQYF,TGTGCCAGCAGCTTAGTGTCTAGCGGGAGGAGAAGCACAGATACGCAGTATTTT
TRBV11-1,TRBJ2-1,.,TRBD2,CASSLVAGALYSYNEQFF,TGTGCCAGCAGCTTAGTAGCGGGAGCTCTGTACTCCTACAATGAGCAGTTCTTC
TRBV7-7,TRBJ2-5,.,.,CASSLGGGAVQETQYF,TGTGCTAGCAGCTTAGGTGGTGGGGCAGTACAAGAGACCCAGTACTTC
TRBV12-3/TRBV12-4,TRBJ2-1,many,TRBD2,CASSFRLAGSYNEQFF,TGTGCCAGCAGTTTCCGACTAGCGGGATCCTACAATGAGCAGTTCTTC
TRBV7-2,TRBJ2-1,many,.,CASSFLGAGEQFF,TGTGCCAGCAGCTTTCTGGGGGCCGGCGAGCAGTTCTTC
TRBV11-3,TRBJ1-1,many,TRBD1,CASSLRGPDTEAFF,TGTGCCAGCAGCTTGAGGGGGCCGGACACTGAAGCTTTCTTT
TRBV12-3/TRBV12-4,TRBJ2-5,many,.,CASSLTRAETQYF,TGTGCCAGCAGTCTGACTAGAGCTGAGACCCAGTACTTC
TRBV7-9,TRBJ2-3,many,TRBD2,CASSPPGLAITDTQYF,TGTGCCAGCAGCCCACCGGGACTAGCGATCACAGATACGCAGTATTTT
TRBV5-8,TRBJ1-1,many,TRBD1,CASSWTGWTEAFF,TGTGCCAGCAGCTGGACAGGGTGGACTGAAGCTTTCTTT
TRBV10-2,TRBJ1-2,few,.,CASSEAAGGSYGYTF,TGCGCCAGCAGTGAGGCGGCCGGGGGCTCCTATGGCTACACCTTC
TRBV30,TRBJ1-2,many,.,CAWTAANYGYTF,TGTGCCTGGACAGCCGCTAACTATGGCTACACCTTC
TRBV19,TRBJ1-3,many,TRBD1,CASSMEGTAEPGNTIYF,TGTGCCAGTAGTATGGAGGGGACAGCGGAGCCTGGAAACACCATATATTTT
TRBV25-1,TRBJ1-1,few,.,CASSNDRWGTEAFF,TGTGCCAGCAGTAACGACAGGTGGGGGACTGAAGCTTTCTTT
TRBV7-2,TRBJ2-5,many,.,CASTIRRSETQYF,TGTGCCAGCACCATCAGACGGTCAGAGACCCAGTACTTC
TRBV20-1,TRBJ2-2,many,TRBD1,CSARPVGTGGTGELFF,TGCAGTGCGAGGCCCGTTGGGACAGGGGGCACCGGGGAGCTGTTTTTT
TRBV5-1,TRBJ2-5,.,TRBD1,CASSLAGRGQETQYF,TGCGCCAGCAGCTTGGCCGGCAGGGGGCAAGAGACCCAGTACTTC